The clone carrying this TCR beta chain came up many times. Its antigen is still unknown. From RNA transcripts, TCR beta CDR3 regions were amplified. When the TCR CDR3 underwent first-round RT-PCR, the HTBI primer set was used. MiXCR, run by TCRdb on the multiplex PCR reads, gives a single entry per CDR3 protein. The data contain some 550,000 distinct CDR3 sequences, around 21% of them seen just once; the ten biggest clones take up about 25%. Those patients with uncontrolled infection, other autoimmune disease, pregnancy or lactation were excluded. The source of the PBMCs was approximately 9.5 ml of fresh peripheral blood. The V end lost 1 base, the J end lost 0 bases, and 4 bases lay between the germline ends. The V gene's germline CDR1 is MNHNS and CDR2 SASEGT. The CDR3 loop spans 15 amino acids. This entry belongs to a study of T cells in Graves' hyperthyroidism and ophthalmopathy. The overall study: Peripheral blood was secured at the point of initial diagnosis, before any treatment. General study points: Among clonotypes expanded in thyroid above 0.001, most were also found in blood.

Sequencing used blood. This chain uses TRBV6-1 with TRBJ2-6, with no clear D. This TCR was sampled from a man aged 18 to 29 with Graves' hyperthyroidism. As DNA, the CDR3 is TGTGCCAGCAGTGAAGGCGTCTCTGGGGCCAACGTCCTGACTTTC. Its translation is CASSEGVSGANVLTF.